The clone carrying this T cell receptor beta chain was picked up one time. Its antigen is currently unknown. The record originates from a study of cytomegalovirus exposure and HLA in healthy donors. Points from the study as a whole: Immune exposure information comprised only CMV serostatus. Specificity for CMV antigens was confirmed in vitro for a few of the CMV-associated chains.

The J segment lost 9 bases and the V segment lost 5 bases, leaving 13 bases of the junction unmatched. Germline V gives CDR1 LNHNV, CDR2 YYDKDF (reference sequence). The CDR3 sequence is 15 residues long. PCR employed 60 Vbeta and 13 Jbeta primers. The assay was immunoSEQ multiplex PCR, and TCRdb's table has in-frame clones only and misses some. Of about 160,000 clones detected, approximately 90% appear once; the ten largest clones hold about 0.85%. The chain joins TRBV15 to TRBJ2-1, with TRBD1 matching over 7 bases. Input material: PBMCs. The source is a woman aged 30 to 39 in good health and CMV-seronegative. The CDR3 loop is CATSGSGTDFGEQFF. Here the CDR3 DNA reads TGTGCCACCAGCGGGTCCGGGACAGACTTTGGTGAGCAGTTCTTC.